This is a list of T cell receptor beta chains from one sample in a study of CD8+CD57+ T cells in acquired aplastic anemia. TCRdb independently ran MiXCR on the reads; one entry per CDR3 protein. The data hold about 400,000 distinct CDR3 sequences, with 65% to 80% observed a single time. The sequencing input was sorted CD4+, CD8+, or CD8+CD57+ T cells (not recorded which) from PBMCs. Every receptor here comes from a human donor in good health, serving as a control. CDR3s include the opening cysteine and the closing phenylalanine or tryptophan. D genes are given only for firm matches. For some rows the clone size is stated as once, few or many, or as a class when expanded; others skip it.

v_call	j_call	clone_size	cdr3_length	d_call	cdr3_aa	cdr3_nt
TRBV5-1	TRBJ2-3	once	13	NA	CASSWVQQDTQYF	TGCGCCAGCAGCTGGGTGCAGCAAGATACGCAGTATTTT
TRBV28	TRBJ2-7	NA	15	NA	CASSLAQSSTYEQYF	TGTGCCAGCAGTTTAGCCCAGTCATCGACCTACGAGCAGTACTTC
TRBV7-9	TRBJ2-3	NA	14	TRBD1	CASSSALTGDTQYF	TGTGCCAGCAGCTCAGCCCTGACAGGGGATACGCAGTATTTT
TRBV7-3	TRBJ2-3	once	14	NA	CASSSYTSTDTQYF	TGTGCCAGCAGTAGCTACACTAGCACAGATACGCAGTATTTT
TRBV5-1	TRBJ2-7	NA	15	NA	CASSWRGNTDYEQYF	TGCGCCAGCAGCTGGCGTGGGAACACTGACTACGAGCAGTACTTC
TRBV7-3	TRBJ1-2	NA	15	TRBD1	CAGRIGTGNMYGYTF	TGTGCCGGACGAATAGGGACAGGGAATATGTATGGTTACACCTTC
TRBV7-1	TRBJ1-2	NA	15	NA	CASSVGPGAAFGYTF	TGTGCCAGCAGCGTCGGGCCAGGGGCTGCCTTTGGTTACACCTTC
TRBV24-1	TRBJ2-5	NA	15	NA	CATSDFSRAQETQYF	TGTGCCACCAGTGATTTTAGCAGGGCGCAAGAGACCCAGTACTTC
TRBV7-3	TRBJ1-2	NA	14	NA	CASSAHQSSRETPF	TGTGCCAGCAGTGCCCACCAGAGTTCACGAGAGACCCCCTTC
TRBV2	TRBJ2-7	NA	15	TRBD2	CATSGGAETSYEQYF	TGTGCCACTAGCGGGGGGGCCGAGACATCCTACGAGCAGTACTTC
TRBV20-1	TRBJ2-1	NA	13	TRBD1	CSALPYRGYEQFF	TGCAGTGCTCTACCTTACAGGGGCTATGAGCAGTTCTTC
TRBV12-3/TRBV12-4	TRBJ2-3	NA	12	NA	CASSDGEDTQYF	TGTGCCAGCAGTGACGGAGAAGATACGCAGTATTTT
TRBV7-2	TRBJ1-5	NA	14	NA	CASSSGTDKHQQHF	TGTGCCAGCAGCTCGGGGACGGACAAGCACCAGCAGCATTTT
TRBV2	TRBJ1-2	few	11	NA	CASRENYGYTF	TGTGCCAGCCGGGAGAACTATGGCTACACCTTC
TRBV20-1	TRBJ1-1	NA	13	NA	CSARDITRDKAFF	TGCAGTGCTAGAGATATAACGAGGGATAAAGCTTTCTTT
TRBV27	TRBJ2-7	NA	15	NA	CASSLSGSGAYEQYF	TGTGCCAGCAGTTTAAGCGGTTCCGGAGCATACGAGCAGTACTTC
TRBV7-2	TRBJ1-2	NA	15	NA	CASSLGGIGIYGYTF	TGTGCCAGCAGCTTAGGCGGGATAGGGATCTATGGCTACACCTTC
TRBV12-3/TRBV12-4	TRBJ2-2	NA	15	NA	CASSSPDTNTGELFF	TGTGCCAGCAGTTCACCGGACACGAACACCGGGGAGCTGTTTTTT
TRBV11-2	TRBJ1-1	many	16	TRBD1	CASSLKVRGLNTEAFF	TGTGCCAGCAGCCTAAAAGTGAGGGGGCTGAACACTGAAGCTTTCTTT
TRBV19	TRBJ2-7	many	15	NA	CASSIDPQGFYEQYF	TGTGCCAGTAGTATAGATCCCCAGGGATTCTACGAGCAGTACTTC
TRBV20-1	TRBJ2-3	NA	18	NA	CSARGPGRGWASTDTQYF	TGCAGTGCTAGAGGTCCAGGGCGGGGCTGGGCGAGCACAGATACGCAGTATTTT
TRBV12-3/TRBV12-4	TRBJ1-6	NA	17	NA	CASRRFGGTAYNSPLHF	TGTGCCAGCAGACGCTTCGGGGGAACCGCCTATAATTCACCCCTCCACTTT
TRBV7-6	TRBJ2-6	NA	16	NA	CASSLGSGSGANVLTF	TGTGCCAGCAGCTTAGGATCCGGGTCTGGGGCCAACGTCCTGACTTTC
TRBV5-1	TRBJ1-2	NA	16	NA	CASSLTAGKPLYGYTF	TGCGCCAGCAGCTTGACTGCCGGAAAACCCCTCTATGGCTACACCTTC
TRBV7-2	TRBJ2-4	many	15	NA	CASSEARRAKNIQYF	TGTGCCAGCAGCGAGGCGAGGAGAGCCAAAAACATTCAGTACTTC
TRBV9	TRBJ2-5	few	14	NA	CASSFGPPGETQYF	TGTGCCAGCAGTTTTGGCCCCCCTGGGGAGACCCAGTACTTC